This TCR beta chain was found in a study of blood T cell repertoires in COVID-19. On the study more broadly: Some COVID-19 samples were acute and others convalescent; all came from the United States, Italy and Spain. PBMCs, B-cell-depleted T cells, or T cells were the source of the cDNA or gDNA that made up the material.

Participant-given clinical history determined each cohort assignment. Donors of Cohort 3 who recovered were those that had two negative PCRs, clearance, or symptom resolution. Here immunoSEQ multiplex PCR was the method, and the copy in TCRdb shows in-frame clones only, minus some. The sample includes just under 250,000 clones, 85% to 90% seen only once; the top ten take approximately 4.2%. The sequence derives from a woman between 25 and 40 years old who had recovered from COVID-19. The material sequenced was PBMCs or T cells enriched from blood (not recorded which).

The CDR3 here is CASSKGGIILANTGELFF. The CDR3 DNA is TGTGCCAGCAGTAAAGGGGGCATTATACTAGCGAACACCGGGGAGCTGTTTTTT. The gene calls are TRBV25-1 and TRBJ2-2; TRBD1 matches 7 bases. In germline, CDR1 is MGHDK, CDR2 SYGVNS. V dropped 5 bases and J dropped 0; count of bases not matched to a gene: 12. This CDR3 spans 18 amino acids.